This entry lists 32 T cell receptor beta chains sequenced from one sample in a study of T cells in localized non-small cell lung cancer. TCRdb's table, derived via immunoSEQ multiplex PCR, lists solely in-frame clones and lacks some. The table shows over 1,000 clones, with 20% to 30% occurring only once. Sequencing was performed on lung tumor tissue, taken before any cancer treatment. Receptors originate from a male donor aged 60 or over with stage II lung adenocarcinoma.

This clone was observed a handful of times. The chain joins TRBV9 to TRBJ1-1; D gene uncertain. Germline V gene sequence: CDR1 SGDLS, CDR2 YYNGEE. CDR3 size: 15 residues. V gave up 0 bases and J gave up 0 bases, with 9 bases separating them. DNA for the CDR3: TGTGCCAGCAGCGTAGTAACAGAAATGAACACTGAAGCTTTCTTT. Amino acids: CASSVVTEMNTEAFF.

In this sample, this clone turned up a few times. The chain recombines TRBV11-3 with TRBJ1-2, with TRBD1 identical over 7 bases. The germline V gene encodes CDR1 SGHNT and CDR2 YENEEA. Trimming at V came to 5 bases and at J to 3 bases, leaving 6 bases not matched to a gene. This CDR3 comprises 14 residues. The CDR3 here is CASSLPGQYYGYTF. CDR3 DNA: TGTGCCAGCAGCCTACCGGGACAGTACTATGGCTACACCTTC.

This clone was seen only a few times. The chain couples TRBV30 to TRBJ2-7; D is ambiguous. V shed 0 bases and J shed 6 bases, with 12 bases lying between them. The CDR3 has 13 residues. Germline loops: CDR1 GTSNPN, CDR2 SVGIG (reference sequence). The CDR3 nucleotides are TGTGCCTGGAGTGTACCGGGCGCTAGCGAGCAGTACTTC. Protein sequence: CAWSVPGASEQYF.

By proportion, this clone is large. This CDR3 reads CASSLSSINEQFF. In DNA form, the CDR3 reads TGTGCCAGCAGCTTAAGCTCGATCAATGAGCAGTTCTTC. The chain links TRBV7-2 to TRBJ2-1, with no clear D. The V gene lost 2 bases and the J gene lost 6 bases, with 8 bases spanning the gap. This CDR3 spans 13 amino acids. Germline V lookup: CDR1 SGHTA, CDR2 FQGNSA.

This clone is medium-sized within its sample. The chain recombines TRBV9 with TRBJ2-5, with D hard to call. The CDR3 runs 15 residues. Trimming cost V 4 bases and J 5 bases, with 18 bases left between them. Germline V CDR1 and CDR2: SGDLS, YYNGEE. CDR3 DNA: TGTGCCAGCAGCAGATCTACAGAGGATGGGGAGACCCAGTACTTC. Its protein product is CASSRSTEDGETQYF.

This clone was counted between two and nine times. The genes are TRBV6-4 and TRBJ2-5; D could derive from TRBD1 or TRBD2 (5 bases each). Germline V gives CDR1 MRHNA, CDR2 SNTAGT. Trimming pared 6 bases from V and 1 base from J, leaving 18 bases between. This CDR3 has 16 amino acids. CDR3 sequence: CASSTGIGQGQETQYF. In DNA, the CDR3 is TGTGCCAGCAGCACCGGGATAGGGCAGGGCCAAGAGACCCAGTACTTC.

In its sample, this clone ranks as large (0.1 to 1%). The CDR3 here is CASSFGAVGTEAFF. CDR3 coding DNA: TGTGCCAGCAGCTTCGGGGCCGTGGGGACTGAAGCTTTCTTT. V and J are TRBV11-3 and TRBJ1-1; tentative D call: TRBD1 (5 bases). Trimming removed 3 bases from V and 5 bases from J, with 13 bases in between. Germline V gene data show CDR1 as SGHNT and CDR2 as YENEEA. CDR3 length: 14 amino acids.

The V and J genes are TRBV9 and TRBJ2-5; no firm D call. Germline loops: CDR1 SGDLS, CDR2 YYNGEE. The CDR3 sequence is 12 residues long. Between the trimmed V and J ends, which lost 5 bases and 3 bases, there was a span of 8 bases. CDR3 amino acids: CASSVRKETQYF. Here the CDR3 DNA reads TGTGCCAGCAGTGTACGCAAAGAGACCCAGTACTTC. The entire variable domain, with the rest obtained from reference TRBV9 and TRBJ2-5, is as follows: DSGVTQTPKHLITATGQRVTLRCSPRSGDLSVYWYQQSLDQGLQFLIQYYNGEERAKGNILERFSAQQFPDLHSELNLSSLELGDSALYFCASSVRKETQYFGPGTRLLVL.

This CDR3 reads CASSYWSGTYRRGSYNEQFF. The CDR3 DNA is TGTGCCAGCAGTTACTGGTCGGGGACCTATCGGCGGGGCTCCTACAATGAGCAGTTCTTC. The chain combines TRBV6-8 with TRBJ2-1, with D possibly matching TRBD2 (6 bases). The length of the CDR3 is 20 residues. Germline V lookup: CDR1 MNHGY, CDR2 SAAAGT. The V end lost 1 base, the J end lost 0 bases, and 22 bases lay between the germline ends.

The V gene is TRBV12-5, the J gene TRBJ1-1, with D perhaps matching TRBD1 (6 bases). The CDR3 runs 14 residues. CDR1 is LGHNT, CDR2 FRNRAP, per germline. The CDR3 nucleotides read TGTGCCAGCTCCCCAGGGACATTGAACACTGAAGCTTTCTTT. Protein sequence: CASSPGTLNTEAFF.

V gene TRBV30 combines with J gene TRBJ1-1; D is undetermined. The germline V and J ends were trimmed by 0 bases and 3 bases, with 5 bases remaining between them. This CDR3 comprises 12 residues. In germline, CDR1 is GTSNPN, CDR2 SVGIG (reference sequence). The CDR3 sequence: CAWSVSDTEAFF. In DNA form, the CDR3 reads TGTGCCTGGAGTGTGTCAGACACTGAAGCTTTCTTT.

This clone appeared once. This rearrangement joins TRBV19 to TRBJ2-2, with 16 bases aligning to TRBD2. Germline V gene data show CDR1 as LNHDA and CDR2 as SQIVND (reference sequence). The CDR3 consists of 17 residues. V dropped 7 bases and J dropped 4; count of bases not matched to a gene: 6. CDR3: CASTGTSGGAATGELFF. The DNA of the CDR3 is TGTGCCAGTACCGGGACTAGCGGGGGGGCCGCCACCGGGGAGCTGTTTTTT.

The CDR3 is CASSPGSTDTQYF. For the CDR3, the DNA is TGTGCCAGCAGTCCAGGGAGCACAGATACGCAGTATTTT. This rearrangement joins TRBV28 to TRBJ2-3; maybe TRBD1 (5 bases). V was clipped by 5 bases and J by 0 bases, with 6 bases between them. Germline V gene sequence: CDR1 MDHEN, CDR2 SYDVKM. The CDR3 is made up of 13 amino acids.

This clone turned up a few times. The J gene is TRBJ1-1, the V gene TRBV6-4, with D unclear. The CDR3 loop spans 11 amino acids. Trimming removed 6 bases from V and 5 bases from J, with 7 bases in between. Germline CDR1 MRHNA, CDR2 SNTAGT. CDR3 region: CASSLGTEAFF. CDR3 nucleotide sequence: TGTGCCAGCAGCCTGGGGACTGAAGCTTTCTTT.

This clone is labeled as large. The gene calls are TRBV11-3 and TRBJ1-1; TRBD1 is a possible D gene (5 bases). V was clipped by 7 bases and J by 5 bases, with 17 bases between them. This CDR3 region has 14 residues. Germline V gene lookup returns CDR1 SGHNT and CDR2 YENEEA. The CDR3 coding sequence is TGTGCCAGCATTCTTTGGCAGGGAGGGACTGAAGCTTTCTTT. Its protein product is CASILWQGGTEAFF.

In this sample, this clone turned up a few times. CDR3 residues: CASTWGTGGGETQYF. CDR3 nucleotides: TGTGCCAGCACCTGGGGGACAGGGGGCGGGGAGACCCAGTACTTC. This sequence joins TRBV28 and TRBJ2-5; 12 nucleotides agree with TRBD1. J lost 5 bases, V lost 7 bases, and 8 bases had no gene match. The length of the CDR3 is 15 residues. In germline, CDR1 is MDHEN, CDR2 SYDVKM.

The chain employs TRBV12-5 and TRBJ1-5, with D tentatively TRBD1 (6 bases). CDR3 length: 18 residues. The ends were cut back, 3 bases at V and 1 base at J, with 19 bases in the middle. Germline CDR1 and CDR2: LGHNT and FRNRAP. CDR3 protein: CASGFRQSTGGSNQPQHF. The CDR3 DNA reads TGTGCTAGTGGTTTCCGTCAATCTACCGGGGGCAGCAATCAGCCCCAGCATTTT.

Here the CDR3 DNA reads TGTGCCAGCAGTCTCTACGTGGGGCAGAACACCGGGGAGCTGTTTTTT. Amino acid sequence: CASSLYVGQNTGELFF. J is TRBJ2-2 and V is TRBV6-8; weak D call: TRBD1 (5 bases). Germline V gene lookup returns CDR1 MNHGY and CDR2 SAAAGT. CDR3 length equals 16 residues. Deletions cut 5 bases from V and 1 base from J, with 14 bases between.

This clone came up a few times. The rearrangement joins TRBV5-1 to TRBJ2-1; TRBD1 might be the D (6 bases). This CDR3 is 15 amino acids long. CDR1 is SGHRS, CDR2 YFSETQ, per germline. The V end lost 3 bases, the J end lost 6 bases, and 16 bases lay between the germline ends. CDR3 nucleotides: TGCGCCAGCAGCTCACGGACAGAGCCTACCAATGAGCAGTTCTTC. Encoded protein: CASSSRTEPTNEQFF.

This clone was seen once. CDR3 DNA sequence: TGTGCCAGCTCACCACGTGACGCCGGTCAAGGCACTGAAGCTTTCTTT. Translated, it gives CASSPRDAGQGTEAFF. This chain connects TRBV18 to TRBJ1-1; D uncertain. Per germline, CDR1 KGHSH and CDR2 LQKENI. This CDR3 has 16 amino acids. Trimming shortened V by 1 base and J by 4 bases, and 16 bases separated the two germline ends.

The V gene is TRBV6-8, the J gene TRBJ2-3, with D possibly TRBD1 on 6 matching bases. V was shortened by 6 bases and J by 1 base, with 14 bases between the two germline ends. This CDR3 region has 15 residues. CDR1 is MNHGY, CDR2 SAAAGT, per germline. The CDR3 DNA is TGTGCCAGCAGCTACAGGGTTTCTGGCACAGATACGCAGTATTTT. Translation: CASSYRVSGTDTQYF.

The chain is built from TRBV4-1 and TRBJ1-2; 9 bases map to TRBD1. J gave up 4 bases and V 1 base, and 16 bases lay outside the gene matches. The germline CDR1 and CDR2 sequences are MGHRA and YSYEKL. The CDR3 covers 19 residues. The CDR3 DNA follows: TGCGCCAGCAGCCAAGTAACCGGACGGACAGGGGCCAGTTCCTATGGCTACACCTTC. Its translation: CASSQVTGRTGASSYGYTF.

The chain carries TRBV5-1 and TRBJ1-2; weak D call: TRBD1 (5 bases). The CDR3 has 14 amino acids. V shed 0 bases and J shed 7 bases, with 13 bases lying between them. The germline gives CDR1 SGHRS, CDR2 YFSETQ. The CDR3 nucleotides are TGCGCCAGCAGCTTGGCCGGGGGTCAGCTTGGCTACACCTTC. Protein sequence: CASSLAGGQLGYTF. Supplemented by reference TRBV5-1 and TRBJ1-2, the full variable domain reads KAGVTQTPRYLIKTRGQQVTLSCSPISGHRSVSWYQQTPGQGLQFLFEYFSETQRNKGNFPGRFSGRQFSNSRSEMNVSTLELGDSALYLCASSLAGGQLGYTFGSGTRLTVV.

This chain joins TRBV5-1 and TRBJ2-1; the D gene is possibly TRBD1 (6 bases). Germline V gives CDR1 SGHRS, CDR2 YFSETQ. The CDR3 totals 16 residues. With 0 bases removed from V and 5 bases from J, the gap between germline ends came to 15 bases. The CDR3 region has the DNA TGCGCCAGCAGCTTGGGGGCAACAGGGATCAACAATGAGCAGTTCTTC. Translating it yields CASSLGATGINNEQFF.

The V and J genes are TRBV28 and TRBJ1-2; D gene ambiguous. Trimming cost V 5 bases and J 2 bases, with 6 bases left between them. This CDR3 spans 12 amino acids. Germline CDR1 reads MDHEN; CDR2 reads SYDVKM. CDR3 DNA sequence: TGTGCCAGCAGTAAGAGCAACTATGGCTACACCTTC. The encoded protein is CASSKSNYGYTF.

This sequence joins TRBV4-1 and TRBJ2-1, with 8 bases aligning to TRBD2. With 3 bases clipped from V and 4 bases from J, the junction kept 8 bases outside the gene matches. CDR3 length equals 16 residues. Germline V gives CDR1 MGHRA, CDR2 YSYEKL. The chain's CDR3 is CASSQSVGGVYNEQFF. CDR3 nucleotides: TGCGCCAGCAGCCAGTCTGTCGGGGGGGTTTACAATGAGCAGTTCTTC.

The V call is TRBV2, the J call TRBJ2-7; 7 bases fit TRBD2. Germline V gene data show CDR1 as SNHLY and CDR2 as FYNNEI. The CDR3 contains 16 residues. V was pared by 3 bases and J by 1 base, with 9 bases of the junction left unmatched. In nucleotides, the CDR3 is TGTGCCAGCAGTGAGGTTGGGGGGGGTATTTCCTACGAGCAGTACTTC. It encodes CASSEVGGGISYEQYF. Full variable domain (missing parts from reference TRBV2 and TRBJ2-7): EPEVTQTPSHQVTQMGQEVILRCVPISNHLYFYWYRQILGQKVEFLVSFYNNEISEKSEIFDDQFSVERPDGSNFTLKIRSTKLEDSAMYFCASSEVGGGISYEQYFGPGTRLTVT.

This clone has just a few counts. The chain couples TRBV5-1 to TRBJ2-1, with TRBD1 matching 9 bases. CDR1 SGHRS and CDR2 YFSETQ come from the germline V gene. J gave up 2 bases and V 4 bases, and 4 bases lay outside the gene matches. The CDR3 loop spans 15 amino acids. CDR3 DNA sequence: TGCGCCAGCAGCCCCGGACAGGGGACCTACAATGAGCAGTTCTTC. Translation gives CASSPGQGTYNEQFF.

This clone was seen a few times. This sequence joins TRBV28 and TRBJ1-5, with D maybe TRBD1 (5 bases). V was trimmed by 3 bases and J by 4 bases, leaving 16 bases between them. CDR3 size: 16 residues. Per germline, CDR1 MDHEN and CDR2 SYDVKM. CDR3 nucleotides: TGTGCCAGCAGTTTCCACCGCGGGACGGCGAATCAGCCCCAGCATTTT. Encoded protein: CASSFHRGTANQPQHF.

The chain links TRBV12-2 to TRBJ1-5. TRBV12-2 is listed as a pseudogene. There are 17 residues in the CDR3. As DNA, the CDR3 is TGTGCAAGTCCCCCACCGATTTGTCGGGATAGCAATCAGCCCCAGCATTTT. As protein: CASPPPICRDSNQPQHF.

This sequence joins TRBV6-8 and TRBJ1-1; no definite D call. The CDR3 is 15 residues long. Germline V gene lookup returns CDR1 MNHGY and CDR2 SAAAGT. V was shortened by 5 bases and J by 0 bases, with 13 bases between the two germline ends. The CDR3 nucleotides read TGTGCCAGCAGTACTTGGGAGACACTGAACACTGAAGCTTTCTTT. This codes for CASSTWETLNTEAFF.

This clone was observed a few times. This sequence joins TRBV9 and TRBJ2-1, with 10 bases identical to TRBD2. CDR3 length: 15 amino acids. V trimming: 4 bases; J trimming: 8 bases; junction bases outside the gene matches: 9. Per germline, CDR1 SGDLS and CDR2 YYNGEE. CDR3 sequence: CASSSGLAITYEQFF. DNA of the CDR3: TGTGCCAGCAGCTCGGGACTAGCGATTACTTATGAGCAGTTCTTC.